This T cell receptor beta chain stems from a study of shared clonotypes between healthy human individuals. Study results and limitations: Generation probabilities of non-shared clonotypes were lower (relative to those shared by all four donors). Larger richness was generally estimated for naive than memory subsets.

A note on this clone: Antigen: not known.

The table came from immunoSEQ multiplex PCR; TCRdb's copy has only in-frame clones and leaves some out. The sample yields some 1,400,000 clones, approximately 97% seen once. The CDR3 is made up of 15 amino acids. CDR1 is SGDLS, CDR2 YYNGEE, per germline. The V gene lost 3 bases and the J gene lost 0 bases, with 9 bases spanning the gap. The sample consisted of naive CD4+ T cells sorted from blood. The subset: CD45RA+ positively selected. The chain recombines TRBV9 with TRBJ2-2; D unclear. The origin of this receptor is a young man in good health. In DNA form, the CDR3 reads TGTGCCAGCAGCGCTAAAAACCCGAACACCGGGGAGCTGTTTTTT. Translation gives CASSAKNPNTGELFF.